The 14 T cell receptor beta chains below all came from one sample that was sequenced in a study of cytomegalovirus exposure and HLA in healthy donors. Both 60 Vbeta primers and 13 Jbeta primers went into the PCR. Only in-frame clones appear in the TCRdb table, and some are missing; sequencing was by immunoSEQ multiplex PCR. The sample shows roughly 110,000 clones, over 75% of them seen only once. Sequenced sample: PBMCs. Every receptor here comes from a woman aged 30 to 39 in good health and CMV-seropositive.

This chain uses TRBV6-1 with TRBJ1-5, with a tentative D call TRBD1 (6 bases). CDR3 size: 14 residues. Between the trimmed V and J ends, which lost 5 bases and 5 bases, there was a span of 13 bases. The germline gives CDR1 MNHNS, CDR2 SASEGT. The CDR3: CASSKHWTDQPQHF. DNA of the CDR3: TGTGCCAGCAGTAAACATTGGACAGATCAGCCCCAGCATTTT.

J is TRBJ1-5 and V is TRBV5-8; 7 bases are a match to TRBD1. J lost 3 bases, V lost 1 base, and 7 bases had no gene match. The germline V gene encodes CDR1 SGHTS and CDR2 YDEGEE. This CDR3 has 16 residues. The CDR3 coding sequence is TGTGCCAGCAGCTTGCTACCGGACAGGAACAATCAGCCCCAGCATTTT. This gives the protein CASSLLPDRNNQPQHF. The full variable domain, with the rest looked up from reference TRBV5-8 and TRBJ1-5, is EAGVTQSPTHLIKTRGQQATLRCSPISGHTSVYWYQQALGLGLQFLLWYDEGEERNRGNFPPRFSGRQFPNYSSELNVNALELEDSALYLCASSLLPDRNNQPQHFGDGTRLSIL.

This clone was observed a handful of times. This chain links TRBV2 with TRBJ2-1; TRBD2 aligns across 7 bases. Germline-derived CDR1 and CDR2 are SNHLY and FYNNEI. After removal of 6 bases from V and 2 bases from J, the junction contained 10 bases not matched to a gene. The CDR3 is made up of 16 amino acids. The CDR3 DNA sequence: TGTGCCAGCAGCCACTCCGCTGGGGGGGCCTACAATGAGCAGTTCTTC. Protein sequence: CASSHSAGGAYNEQFF.

This chain links TRBV6-6 with TRBJ2-1; 8 bases align to TRBD2. The CDR3 consists of 15 residues. CDR1 is MNHNY and CDR2 is SVGAGI in the germline V gene (reference sequence). The J segment lost 9 bases and the V segment lost 6 bases, leaving 13 bases of the junction unmatched. CDR3 loop: CASSPGGEGGGEQFF. CDR3 sequence (DNA): TGTGCCAGCAGCCCCGGGGGGGAGGGAGGCGGTGAGCAGTTCTTC.

The J gene is TRBJ2-1, the V gene TRBV9; 7 bases align to TRBD2. V trimming: 3 bases; J trimming: 6 bases; junction bases outside the gene matches: 6. The germline CDR1 and CDR2 sequences are SGDLS and YYNGEE. This CDR3 has 14 amino acids. CDR3 sequence reads: CASSAQTSSNEQFF. In DNA form, the CDR3 reads TGTGCCAGCAGCGCCCAGACTAGCAGCAATGAGCAGTTCTTC.

The count of this clone is one. This CDR3 is CSITSGTYEQYF. CDR3 coding DNA: TGCAGCATCACTAGCGGGACGTACGAGCAGTACTTC. This chain uses TRBV29-1 with TRBJ2-7, with 10 positions matching TRBD2. Trimming removed 8 bases from V and 4 bases from J; junction bases left unmatched: 5. This CDR3 has 12 residues. Germline CDR1 and CDR2: SQVTM and ANQGSEA.

Regarding this clone: Germline is not matched at one junction end, which may reflect a read error. The J gene is TRBJ2-4, the V gene TRBV5-1; 9 nucleotides line up with TRBD1. The length of the CDR3 is 14 residues. Germline values: CDR1 SGHRS, CDR2 YFSETQ. The CDR3 is CASSLAEGTGLYVF. The CDR3 coding sequence is TGCGCCAGCAGCTTGGCGGAAGGGACAGGGCTTTACGTCTTC. Complete variable domain (other parts from reference TRBV5-1 and TRBJ2-4): KAGVTQTPRYLIKTRGQQVTLSCSPISGHRSVSWYQQTPGQGLQFLFEYFSETQRNKGNFPGRFSGRQFSNSRSEMNVSTLELGDSALYLCASSLAEGTGLYVFGAGTRLSVL.

The chain combines TRBV7-8 with TRBJ1-1; 10 nucleotides match TRBD1. J lost 7 bases, V lost 5 bases, and 10 bases had no gene match. Germline-derived CDR1 and CDR2 are SGHVS and FQNEAQ. The CDR3 is made up of 15 amino acids. The CDR3, as DNA: TGTGCCAGCAGCCTACCCCGGGACAGGGGCTTTGAAGCTTTCTTT. It codes for CASSLPRDRGFEAFF.

The chain is built from TRBV18 and TRBJ1-5; TRBD1 is a possible D gene (6 bases). With 2 bases removed from V and 7 bases from J, the gap between germline ends came to 9 bases. The V gene's germline CDR1 is KGHSH and CDR2 LQKENI. The CDR3 extends over 13 amino acids. CDR3 region: CASSPGGQQPQHF. CDR3 in DNA: TGTGCCAGCTCACCAGGGGGCCAGCAGCCCCAGCATTTT.

The CDR3 sequence: CASSFRQRETQYF. CDR3 nucleotides: TGCGCCAGCAGCTTTCGACAGAGAGAGACCCAGTACTTC. The V gene is TRBV5-1, the J gene TRBJ2-5; TRBD1 is a possible D gene (5 bases). Germline CDR1 is SGHRS and CDR2 is YFSETQ. Trimming removed 2 bases from V and 4 bases from J, with 9 bases in between. The CDR3 totals 13 residues.

The chain combines TRBV6-5 with TRBJ2-5, with D maybe TRBD2 (5 bases). Germline assignment: CDR1 MNHEY and CDR2 SVGAGI. Deletions cut 0 bases from V and 3 bases from J, with 5 bases between. The length of the CDR3 is 13 residues. CDR3 loop: CASSYSGEETQYF. The CDR3 nucleotides read TGTGCCAGCAGTTACTCGGGAGAAGAGACCCAGTACTTC.

The chain joins TRBV7-9 to TRBJ1-4, with a possible D match to TRBD1 (6 bases). This CDR3 has 14 amino acids. V dropped 5 bases and J dropped 2 bases, with 9 bases sitting between them. CDR1 is SEHNR, CDR2 FQNEAQ, per germline (reference sequence). CDR3 bases: TGTGCCAGCAGCGATAGGGGGACTAATGAAAAACTGTTTTTT. Translated: CASSDRGTNEKLFF.

The rearrangement uses TRBV2 and TRBJ2-7; 7 nucleotides line up with TRBD1. V lost 8 bases and J lost 5; bases outside the gene matches: 12. Germline V gives CDR1 SNHLY, CDR2 FYNNEI. The CDR3 is 14 amino acids. CDR3 DNA sequence: TGTGCCAGCGCCCCGGACAGGTACAGCGACGAGCAGTACTTC. Residues: CASAPDRYSDEQYF. The entire variable domain, with the rest obtained from reference TRBV2 and TRBJ2-7, is as follows: EPEVTQTPSHQVTQMGQEVILRCVPISNHLYFYWYRQILGQKVEFLVSFYNNEISEKSEIFDDQFSVERPDGSNFTLKIRSTKLEDSAMYFCASAPDRYSDEQYFGPGTRLTVT.

This sequence joins TRBV27 and TRBJ2-6; D may be TRBD2 (5 bases). Trimming took off 6 bases at V and 0 bases at J, with 9 bases between the two ends. The CDR3 loop spans 15 amino acids. Germline V gene sequence: CDR1 MNHEY, CDR2 SMNVEV (reference sequence). In nucleotides, the CDR3 is TGTGCCAGCAGCCCCGGGGTCTCTGGGGCCAACGTCCTGACTTTC. Translation gives CASSPGVSGANVLTF.